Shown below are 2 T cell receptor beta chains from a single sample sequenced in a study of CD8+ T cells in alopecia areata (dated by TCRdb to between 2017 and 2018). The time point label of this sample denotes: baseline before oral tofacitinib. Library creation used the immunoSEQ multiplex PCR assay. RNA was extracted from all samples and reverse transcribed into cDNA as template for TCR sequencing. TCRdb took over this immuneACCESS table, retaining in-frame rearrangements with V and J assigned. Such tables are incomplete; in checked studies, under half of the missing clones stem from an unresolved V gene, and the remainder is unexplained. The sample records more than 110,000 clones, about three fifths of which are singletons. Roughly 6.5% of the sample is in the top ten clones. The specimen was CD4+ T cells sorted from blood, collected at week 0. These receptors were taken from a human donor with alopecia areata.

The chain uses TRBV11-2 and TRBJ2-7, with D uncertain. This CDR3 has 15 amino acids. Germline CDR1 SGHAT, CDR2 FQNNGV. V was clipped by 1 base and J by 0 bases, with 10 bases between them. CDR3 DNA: TGTGCCAGCAGCTTAGGAGGTATATCCTCCTACGAGCAGTACTTC. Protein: CASSLGGISSYEQYF. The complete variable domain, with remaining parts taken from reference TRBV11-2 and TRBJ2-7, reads EAGVAQSPRYKIIEKRQSVAFWCNPISGHATLYWYQQILGQGPKLLIQFQNNGVVDDSQLPKDRFSAERLKGVDSTLKIQPAKLEDSAVYLCASSLGGISSYEQYFGPGTRLTVT.

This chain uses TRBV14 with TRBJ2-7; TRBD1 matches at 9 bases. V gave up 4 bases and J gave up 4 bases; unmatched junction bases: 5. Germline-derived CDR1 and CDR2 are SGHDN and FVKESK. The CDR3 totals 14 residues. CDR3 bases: TGTGCCAGCAGCCTACAGGGGGCTAATTACGAGCAGTACTTC. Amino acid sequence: CASSLQGANYEQYF.